Presented here are 29 T cell receptor beta chains from one specimen sequenced in a study of human T cells and chemical hapten exposure. Time point in this sample: patch test 1, 2 weeks after DPC sensitization. Documented treatment: therapeutic diphenylcyclopropenone sensitization with weekly scalp DPC. TCRdb reprocessed the RACE reads via MiXCR and lists one record per CDR3 protein. The data contain around 150,000 distinct CDR3 sequences, roughly 15% of them singletons. Sequenced here: whole blood, sampled in connection with sensitization to the hapten diphenylcyclopropenone (DPC). The receptor source for this set is a woman in her 30s with alopecia areata. Some clones in this sample may be carry-over from other donors' samples.

This clonotype has just a few counts. The V gene is TRBV6-2 or TRBV6-3, the J gene TRBJ2-3, with TRBD2 as a possible D gene (6 bases). Per germline, CDR1 MNHEY and CDR2 SVGEGT. The V gene lost 5 bases and the J gene lost 6 bases, with 15 bases spanning the gap. The CDR3 runs to 14 residues. CDR3 sequence reads: CASSPGTRGDTQYF. The DNA of the CDR3 is TGTGCCAGCAGTCCCGGGACTCGCGGCGATACGCAGTATTTT.

Only a few counts were recorded for this clonotype. This chain connects TRBV7-6 to TRBJ2-1, with TRBD1 identical over 7 bases. V lost 2 bases and J lost 4; bases outside the gene matches: 5. This CDR3 comprises 15 residues. Germline V CDR1 and CDR2: SGHVS, FNYEAQ. CDR3 nucleotides: TGTGCCAGCAGCTTACGGGACAGCGGATACAATGAGCAGTTCTTC. Protein sequence: CASSLRDSGYNEQFF.

This clonotype occurred many times. In DNA, the CDR3 is TGTGCCAGCAGTTCACCGGGACTAGCGGGAACCTACGAGCAGTACTTC. This encodes CASSSPGLAGTYEQYF. The gene calls are TRBV28 and TRBJ2-7; 13 positions match TRBD2. Germline trimming cut 4 bases from V and 2 bases from J; bases unmatched to any gene: 5. The CDR3 sequence is 16 residues long. Germline lookup yields CDR1 MDHEN and CDR2 SYDVKM. The variable domain in full, with the rest retrieved from reference TRBV28 and TRBJ2-7, is DVKVTQSSRYLVKRTGEKVFLECVQDMDHENMFWYRQDPGLGLRLIYFSYDVKMKEKGDIPEGYSVSREKKERFSLILESASTNQTSMYLCASSSPGLAGTYEQYFGPGTRLTVT.

A few counts support this clonotype. The rearrangement links TRBV6-2 or TRBV6-3 to TRBJ1-5; D unresolved. CDR1 and CDR2 (germline): MNHEY, SVGEGT. V lost 1 base and J lost 6, with 10 bases in between. The CDR3 sequence is 14 residues long. The CDR3 DNA reads as TGTGCCAGCAGTTACTTGGTTCGTGGTCAGCCCCAGCATTTT. Its translation: CASSYLVRGQPQHF.

This clonotype was seen only a few times. V usage is TRBV20-1 and J usage is TRBJ1-4; D is perhaps TRBD1 (6 bases). The CDR3 runs to 15 residues. Germline V gene data show CDR1 as DFQATT and CDR2 as SNEGSKA (reference sequence). Trimming pared 3 bases from V and 3 bases from J, leaving 14 bases between. CDR3 DNA: TGCAGTGCTAGCAGCCGAGGGGGGTCTAATGAAAAACTGTTTTTT. As protein: CSASSRGGSNEKLFF.

This clonotype showed up just a few times. V gene TRBV6-2 or TRBV6-3 combines with J gene TRBJ1-1; D gene uncertain. V lost 7 bases and J lost 4, with 13 bases in between. The CDR3 runs to 13 residues. From germline, CDR1 is MNHEY and CDR2 SVGEGT. CDR3 nucleotides: TGTGCCAGCAATGAACGATGGCGCACTGAAGCTTTCTTT. Translated, it gives CASNERWRTEAFF.

The V gene is TRBV18, the J gene TRBJ1-1; D remains unclear. Per the germline V gene, CDR1 is KGHSH and CDR2 is LQKENI. This CDR3 has 16 amino acids. Trimming removed 6 bases from V and 3 bases from J, with 20 bases in between. The CDR3 sequence: CASSRAKTVSYTEAFF. The DNA of the CDR3 is TGTGCCAGCTCTCGAGCTAAGACGGTTTCTTACACTGAAGCTTTCTTT.

The chain's CDR3 is CASRKRSFYEQYF. The CDR3 DNA reads as TGTGCCAGCAGAAAACGTAGCTTCTACGAGCAGTACTTC. The rearrangement uses TRBV7-6 and TRBJ2-7, with D hard to call. Trimming stripped 6 bases from V and 3 bases from J, with 12 bases between. In germline, CDR1 is SGHVS, CDR2 FNYEAQ. This CDR3 has 13 residues.

This chain joins TRBV5-4 and TRBJ1-2, with unresolved D. Trimming left V 1 base short and J 5 bases short, with 9 bases between. The CDR3 is 13 amino acids. Germline V gene data show CDR1 as SGHNT and CDR2 as YYREEE (reference sequence). DNA for the CDR3: TGTGCCAGCAGCTTGTTTGGGGAGTATGGCTACACCTTC. Translating gives CASSLFGEYGYTF.

The CDR3 region has the DNA TGTGCCACATTACGGGACAGCAACACCGGGGAGCTGTTTTTT. This codes for CATLRDSNTGELFF. The genes are TRBV10-3 and TRBJ2-2, with 7 positions matching TRBD1. The trim removed 10 bases at V and 2 bases at J, leaving 7 bases unmatched. The CDR3 is 14 amino acids. In germline, CDR1 is ENHRY, CDR2 SYGVKD.

The chain employs TRBV10-3 and TRBJ2-3; 9 bases agree with TRBD1. The length of the CDR3 is 17 residues. V dropped 6 bases and J dropped 0; count of bases not matched to a gene: 10. Germline V gene lookup returns CDR1 ENHRY and CDR2 SYGVKD. The CDR3 DNA reads TGTGCCATCAGATCGGGACAGGGATTGGGGAGCACAGATACGCAGTATTTT. Protein product: CAIRSGQGLGSTDTQYF.

This clonotype occurred a few times. V gene TRBV29-1 combines with J gene TRBJ2-7; D is possibly TRBD1 (6 bases). Trimming removed 7 bases at V and 7 bases at J, with 14 bases between. Germline-derived CDR1 and CDR2 are SQVTM and ANQGSEA. The CDR3 sequence is 11 residues long. The CDR3 DNA sequence: TGCAGCGCCGTGGGGGCAAGGGAGCAGTACTTC. Encoded protein: CSAVGAREQYF.

This clonotype came up a few times. J is TRBJ2-3 and V is TRBV12-3 or TRBV12-4, with TRBD2 matching 7 bases. V trimming: 4 bases; J trimming: 7 bases; junction bases outside the gene matches: 8. The CDR3 is 14 amino acids. The CDR3 sequence is CASSSGGLGNTQYF. DNA for the CDR3: TGTGCCAGCAGTTCGGGAGGCCTCGGGAATACGCAGTATTTT.

Only a few counts were recorded for this clonotype. This chain connects TRBV18 to TRBJ1-1; D is undetermined. The V gene's germline CDR1 is KGHSH and CDR2 LQKENI. Trimming took 0 bases from V and 5 from J, leaving 13 bases between them. CDR3 length equals 15 residues. The CDR3 sequence: CASSPPSGMDTEAFF. DNA of the CDR3: TGTGCCAGCTCACCACCGTCGGGGATGGATACTGAAGCTTTCTTT.

This clonotype was detected only a few times. The chain carries TRBV5-1 and TRBJ1-5; D gene ambiguous. Germline V gene lookup returns CDR1 SGHRS and CDR2 YFSETQ. CDR3 length: 14 amino acids. V shed 0 bases and J shed 1 base, with 5 bases lying between them. For the CDR3, the DNA is TGCGCCAGCAGCTTGGAGCCGAGCAATCAGCCCCAGCATTTT. Encoded protein: CASSLEPSNQPQHF.

This clonotype was seen more than once but under ten times. This chain joins TRBV11-2 and TRBJ1-4; possibly TRBD1 for D (6 bases). CDR3 length: 15 amino acids. CDR1 and CDR2 (germline): SGHAT, FQNNGV. The ends were cut back, 5 bases at V and 7 bases at J, with 17 bases in the middle. The CDR3 DNA follows: TGTGCCAGCAGCCAGGACAGAGCTTATGGTGAAAAACTGTTTTTT. Translation gives CASSQDRAYGEKLFF.

A few counts support this clonotype. This chain uses TRBV5-4 with TRBJ1-6; TRBD1 aligns across 8 bases. The V gene end was trimmed by 3 bases and the J gene end by 2 bases; junction bases not matched to a gene: 1. The CDR3 consists of 15 residues. In germline, CDR1 is SGHNT, CDR2 YYREEE (reference sequence). As DNA, the CDR3 is TGTGCCAGCAGCTCGGACAGGGCCTATAATTCACCCCTCCACTTT. This translates into CASSSDRAYNSPLHF.

The chain employs TRBV7-6 and TRBJ1-1; D possibly corresponds to TRBD1 (5 bases). Germline V gene sequence: CDR1 SGHVS, CDR2 FNYEAQ. The V and J ends lost 1 base and 2 bases respectively, with 11 bases between them. CDR3 size: 15 residues. In DNA, the CDR3 is TGTGCCAGCAGCTTAGGATCGGGGCTTAACACTGAAGCTTTCTTT. Its translation is CASSLGSGLNTEAFF. Full variable domain (missing parts from reference TRBV7-6 and TRBJ1-1): GAGVSQSPRYKVTKRGQDVALRCDPISGHVSLYWYRQALGQGPEFLTYFNYEAQQDKSGLPNDRFSAERPEGSISTLTIQRTEQRDSAMYRCASSLGSGLNTEAFFGQGTRLTVV.

This clonotype was found a few times. As DNA, the CDR3 is TGTGCCAGCAGTACCACCGGGACCATAGAGACCCAGTACTTC. Translated: CASSTTGTIETQYF. V and J are TRBV28 and TRBJ2-5, with D tentatively TRBD1 or TRBD2 (5 bases each). Germline CDR1 and CDR2: MDHEN and SYDVKM. The V end lost 5 bases, the J end lost 4 bases, and 14 bases lay between the germline ends. This CDR3 has 14 residues.

This clonotype was found a few times. The rearrangement joins TRBV10-3 to TRBJ2-7; 9 nucleotides line up with TRBD2. V was clipped by 2 bases and J by 0 bases; unmatched bases: 2. This CDR3 comprises 15 residues. CDR1 and CDR2 (germline): ENHRY, SYGVKD. The CDR3 DNA follows: TGTGCCATCAGTGAGGGGACTAGCAGCTCCTACGAGCAGTACTTC. Amino acids: CAISEGTSSSYEQYF.

The chain employs TRBV6-1 and TRBJ2-4; D not resolved. Germline CDR1 reads MNHNS; CDR2 reads SASEGT. V lost 3 bases to trimming and J lost 0 bases, with 9 bases between them. The CDR3 has 15 amino acids. The CDR3 is CASSDGVRAKNIQYF. CDR3 nucleotides: TGTGCCAGCAGTGACGGAGTCCGAGCCAAAAACATTCAGTACTTC.

This clonotype was seen at least ten times. The CDR3 nucleotides read TGTGCCAGCAGCTTCACTACCTCGGCACAAGAGACCCAGTACTTC. Translated: CASSFTTSAQETQYF. This chain connects TRBV7-3 to TRBJ2-5; no definite D call. Trimming took 3 bases from V and 2 from J, leaving 13 bases between them. The germline CDR1 and CDR2 sequences are SGHTA and FQGTGA. The CDR3 covers 15 residues.

This clonotype was seen a few times. The J gene is TRBJ1-2, the V gene TRBV20-1; D perhaps matches TRBD1 (5 bases). The germline gives CDR1 DFQATT, CDR2 SNEGSKA (reference sequence). This CDR3 spans 14 amino acids. V was shortened by 0 bases and J by 8 bases, with 16 bases between the two germline ends. The CDR3 DNA is TGCAGTGCTAGAGATTGGTTCAGGGAGAAGGGCTACACCTTC. Amino acids: CSARDWFREKGYTF.

This sequence joins TRBV6-1 and TRBJ1-2; 7 bases map to TRBD1. This CDR3 contains 14 residues. The germline V gene has CDR1 MNHNS and CDR2 SASEGT. J gave up 3 bases and V 5 bases, and 6 bases lay outside the gene matches. The CDR3 DNA reads as TGTGCCAGCAGTAAACAGGGGTTTGACTATGGCTACACCTTC. This translates into CASSKQGFDYGYTF.

In this sample, this clonotype turned up many times. This rearrangement joins TRBV7-2 to TRBJ2-1, with no clear D. The CDR3 sequence is 13 residues long. The germline gives CDR1 SGHTA, CDR2 FQGNSA. Trimming left V 4 bases short and J 5 bases short, with 9 bases between. The CDR3: CASSSVVNNEQFF. The CDR3 region has the DNA TGTGCCAGCAGCTCAGTAGTAAACAATGAGCAGTTCTTC.

This clonotype was seen a few times. The chain couples TRBV7-9 to TRBJ2-7; 10 bases map to TRBD1. The J segment lost 7 bases and the V segment lost 5 bases, leaving 8 bases of the junction unmatched. The CDR3 has 14 amino acids. Germline V CDR1 and CDR2: SEHNR, FQNEAQ (reference sequence). In DNA, the CDR3 is TGTGCCAGCAGCCACGGGACAGGGGAAAGGGAGCAGTACTTC. As protein: CASSHGTGEREQYF.

The chain is built from TRBV7-6 and TRBJ2-1; TRBD2 is a possible D gene (6 bases). Per germline, CDR1 SGHVS and CDR2 FNYEAQ. The CDR3 contains 16 residues. V was trimmed by 5 bases and J by 7 bases, leaving 21 bases between them. CDR3 amino acids: CASSLVAGPGRNEQFF. DNA of the CDR3: TGTGCCAGCAGCCTAGTGGCGGGACCAGGCAGGAATGAGCAGTTCTTC.

This rearrangement joins TRBV30 to TRBJ2-2; D tentatively fits TRBD1 or TRBD2 (5 bases each). The CDR3 runs to 17 residues. Germline V gene data show CDR1 as GTSNPN and CDR2 as SVGIG (reference sequence). Between the trimmed V and J ends, which lost 5 bases and 0 bases, there was a span of 19 bases. The CDR3 DNA follows: TGTGCCTGGGTTGAGGGGACGGTTATCGCGAACACCGGGGAGCTGTTTTTT. This encodes CAWVEGTVIANTGELFF.

This clonotype has only a few counts. The V and J genes are TRBV14 and TRBJ2-7; D is unclear. This CDR3 comprises 13 residues. The V gene's germline CDR1 is SGHDN and CDR2 FVKESK. The V end lost 3 bases, the J end lost 6 bases, and 12 bases lay between the germline ends. This CDR3 reads CASSQTIFTEQYF. The CDR3 DNA reads TGTGCCAGCAGCCAGACCATTTTCACCGAGCAGTACTTC.